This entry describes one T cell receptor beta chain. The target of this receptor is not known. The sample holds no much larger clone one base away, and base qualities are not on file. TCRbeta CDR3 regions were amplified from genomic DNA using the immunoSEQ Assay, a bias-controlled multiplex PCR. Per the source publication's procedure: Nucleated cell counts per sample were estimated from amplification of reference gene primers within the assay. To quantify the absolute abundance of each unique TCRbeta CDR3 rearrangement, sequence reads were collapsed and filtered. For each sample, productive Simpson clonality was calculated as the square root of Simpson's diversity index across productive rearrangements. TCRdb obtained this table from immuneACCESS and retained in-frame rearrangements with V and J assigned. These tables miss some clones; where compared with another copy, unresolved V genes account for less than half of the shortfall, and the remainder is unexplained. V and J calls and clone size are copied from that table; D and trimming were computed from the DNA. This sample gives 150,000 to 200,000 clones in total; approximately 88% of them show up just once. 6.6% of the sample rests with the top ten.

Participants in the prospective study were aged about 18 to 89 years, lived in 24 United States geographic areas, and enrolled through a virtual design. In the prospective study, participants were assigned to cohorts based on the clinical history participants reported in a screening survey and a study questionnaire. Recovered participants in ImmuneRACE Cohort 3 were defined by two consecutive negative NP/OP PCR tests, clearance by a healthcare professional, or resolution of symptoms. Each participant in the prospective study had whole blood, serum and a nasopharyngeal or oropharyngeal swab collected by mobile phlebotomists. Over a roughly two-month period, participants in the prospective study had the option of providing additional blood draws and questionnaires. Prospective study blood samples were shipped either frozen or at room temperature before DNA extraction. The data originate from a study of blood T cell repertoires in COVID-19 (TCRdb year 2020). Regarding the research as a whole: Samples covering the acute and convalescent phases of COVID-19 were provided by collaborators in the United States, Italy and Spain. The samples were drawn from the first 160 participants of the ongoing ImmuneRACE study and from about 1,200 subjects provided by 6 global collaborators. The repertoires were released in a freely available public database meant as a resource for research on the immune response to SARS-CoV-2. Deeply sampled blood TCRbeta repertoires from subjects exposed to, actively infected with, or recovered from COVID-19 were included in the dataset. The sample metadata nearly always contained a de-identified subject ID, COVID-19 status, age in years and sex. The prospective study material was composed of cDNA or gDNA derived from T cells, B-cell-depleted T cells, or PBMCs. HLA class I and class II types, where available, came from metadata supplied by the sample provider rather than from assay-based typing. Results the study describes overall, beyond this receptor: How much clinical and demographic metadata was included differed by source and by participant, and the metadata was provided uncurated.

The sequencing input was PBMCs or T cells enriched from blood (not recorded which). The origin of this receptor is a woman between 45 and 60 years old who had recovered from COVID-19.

The nucleotide sequence is given as TGTGCCAGCAGTATCGCAGAGGTCGGCTACACCTTC. Translated, it gives CASSIAEVGYTF. The chain links TRBV7-9 with TRBJ1-2; the D gene cannot be resolved reliably. At the junction V is shortened by 6 bases and J by 8 bases, with 13 bases in between. The CDR3 measures 12 amino acids from cysteine to phenylalanine. Only the CDR3 DNA is retained, 36 bases long and in frame from the first base. The germline V gene (reference sequence) sets CDR1 to SEHNR and CDR2 to FQNEAQ.